The sequence of this T cell receptor beta chain was determined in a study of memory CD4+ T cells and cytomegalovirus serostatus. Overall study: This sample comes from healthy Belgian adults, under 10 CMV seropositive, about 25 seronegative. Findings and limits, study-wide: Suggested: most of the CMV-linked TCR signature lies in CD4+ memory cells. About two fifths of the roughly 150 known CMV-associated TCRbeta sequences appeared in CD4+ memory.

The sort gate was single viable CD3+CD4+CD8-CD45RO+ cells for memory CD4+ T cells. This table comes from immunoSEQ multiplex PCR, and its TCRdb copy is limited to in-frame clones, with some not included. The sample yields about 50,000 clones, more than 75% seen once. Notes on this clone: Its antigen is still unknown.

The germline gives CDR1 MGHRA, CDR2 YSYEKL. The CDR3 has 15 residues. Trimming removed 2 bases from V and 3 bases from J, with 14 bases in between. The TCR was taken from an adult in good health and CMV-seronegative. Sequencing input: memory CD4+ T cells from blood. This chain links TRBV4-1 with TRBJ2-7; D is unclear. CDR3 residues: CASSQRPLLVYEQYF. The CDR3 coding sequence is TGCGCCAGCAGCCAACGCCCCCTTTTGGTCTACGAGCAGTACTTC.